This TCR beta chain was sequenced in a study of blood T cell repertoires in COVID-19. The germline V and J ends were trimmed by 2 bases and 3 bases, with 16 bases remaining between them. This CDR3 is built from 16 residues. Germline V CDR1 and CDR2: MNHNY, SVGAGI (reference sequence). Authors' data handling: For nucleated cells, counts were estimated from reference gene primer amplification. The protocol was immunoSEQ multiplex PCR, while the TCRdb copy is restricted to in-frame clones and leaves out a portion. D and trimming were read from the DNA, whereas the V and J calls and clone size are those reported in that table. The table lists over 120,000 clones, 86% of them singletons.

The TCR was taken from a middle-aged man who had recovered from COVID-19. The sequenced material came from PBMCs or T cells enriched from blood (not recorded which). The rearrangement links TRBV6-6 to TRBJ1-2, with D unresolved. DNA of the CDR3: TGTGCCAGCAGTTACAAAGACTCCTCAGCTTACTATGGCTACACCTTC. Protein sequence: CASSYKDSSAYYGYTF.